The 25 T cell receptor beta chains given below trace back to one sample, sequenced in a study of T-cell memory formation after mild COVID-19. MiXCR was run by TCRdb on the 5' RACE reads, yielding one entry per CDR3 protein. The table includes about 320,000 distinct CDR3 sequences, roughly an eighth detected once. Sequenced input: PBMCs or a T cell subset sorted from them (not recorded which). Receptors originate from a man in his late teens or twenties who had mild COVID-19 (a few samples of this study predate the infection). Cell type and time point are not known.

The rearrangement joins TRBV6-5 to TRBJ1-1; no reliable D call. CDR1 MNHEY and CDR2 SVGAGI come from the germline V gene. Trimming took 3 bases from V and 3 from J, leaving 11 bases between them. The CDR3 is made up of 14 amino acids. CDR3 DNA sequence: TGTGCCAGCAGTTATGGATGGGGAGACACTGAAGCTTTCTTT. This sequence encodes CASSYGWGDTEAFF.

This clonotype has ten or more counts. The chain combines TRBV4-3 with TRBJ2-5, with D perhaps matching TRBD2 (5 bases). Trimming removed 0 bases at V and 5 bases at J, with 16 bases between. The CDR3 is made up of 16 amino acids. Germline V CDR1 and CDR2: LGHNA, YSLEER. In DNA form, the CDR3 reads TGCGCCAGCAGCCAAGATTGGGCCGAGGGAAGGGAGACCCAGTACTTC. Translating it yields CASSQDWAEGRETQYF.

This clonotype was seen a handful of times. The V gene is TRBV6-5, the J gene TRBJ1-2; 7 nucleotides line up with TRBD1. V lost 8 bases and J lost 4; bases outside the gene matches: 10. The CDR3 has 14 residues. Per the germline V gene, CDR1 is MNHEY and CDR2 is SVGAGI. CDR3 DNA: TGTGCCAGCTCCCGGGACAGCTTTCTCTATGGCTACACCTTC. It specifies CASSRDSFLYGYTF.

This clonotype showed up just a few times. CDR3: CASSYPGQGHYEQYF. The CDR3 nucleotides read TGTGCCAGCAGTTACCCGGGACAGGGTCACTACGAGCAGTACTTC. The chain carries TRBV6-5 and TRBJ2-7; 9 bases match TRBD1. The CDR3 is 15 amino acids. V dropped 2 bases and J dropped 3; count of bases not matched to a gene: 5. Per germline, CDR1 MNHEY and CDR2 SVGAGI.

A few counts support this clonotype. This chain uses TRBV6-5 with TRBJ2-5; D possibly uses TRBD1 or TRBD2 (6 bases each). Trimming took off 7 bases at V and 2 bases at J, with 17 bases between the two ends. The CDR3 is made up of 15 amino acids. Germline CDR1 MNHEY, CDR2 SVGAGI. The CDR3 region has the DNA TGTGCCAGCACCACGTTCCGGGGGCGGCAAGAGACCCAGTACTTC. It translates to CASTTFRGRQETQYF.

Of note for this clonotype: The junction differs from germline at one of its ends, possibly a read error. The chain employs TRBV6-2 or TRBV6-3 and TRBJ1-1; no firm D call. Germline V gene lookup returns CDR1 MNHEY and CDR2 SVGEGT. The CDR3 runs 14 residues. CDR3 DNA: TGTGCAAGCAGGAAGAGAGACGGGAACACTGAAGTTTTCTTT. Residues: CASRKRDGNTEVFF.

This clonotype was picked up a small number of times. The V and J genes are TRBV7-2 and TRBJ2-5; D gene ambiguous. Trimming cost V 2 bases and J 2 bases, with 9 bases left between them. CDR3 length equals 14 residues. Germline V lookup: CDR1 SGHTA, CDR2 FQGNSA. The CDR3 loop reads CASSLMGIQETQYF. The CDR3 DNA follows: TGTGCCAGCAGCTTAATGGGGATACAAGAGACCCAGTACTTC.

This clonotype occurred many times. This chain links TRBV7-2 with TRBJ1-6, with 7 bases aligning to TRBD1. Germline V gene lookup returns CDR1 SGHTA and CDR2 FQGNSA. The CDR3 loop spans 16 amino acids. V dropped 5 bases and J dropped 7; count of bases not matched to a gene: 11. The CDR3 protein is CASSIRTGRLNSPLHF. The CDR3 coding sequence is TGTGCCAGCAGCATCCGGACAGGCAGGCTCAATTCACCCCTCCACTTT.

The table lists this clonotype with many counts. This chain links TRBV7-2 with TRBJ2-6; D unresolved. The CDR3 has 15 amino acids. V shed 1 base and J shed 0 bases, with 4 bases lying between them. CDR1 is SGHTA and CDR2 is FQGNSA in the germline V gene. CDR3 DNA: TGTGCCAGCAGCTTAGATATCTCTGGGGCCAACGTCCTGACTTTC. Amino acids: CASSLDISGANVLTF.

The chain couples TRBV7-2 to TRBJ1-2, with TRBD1 identical over 9 bases. This CDR3 has 13 amino acids. Trimming took 4 bases from V and 8 from J; bases not matched to a gene: 5. From germline, CDR1 is SGHTA and CDR2 FQGNSA. CDR3 residues: CASSWDRDGGYTF. CDR3 bases: TGTGCCAGCAGCTGGGACAGGGACGGGGGCTACACCTTC.

This clonotype was recorded at least ten times. J is TRBJ2-2 and V is TRBV4-2; 11 positions match TRBD2. This CDR3 has 17 amino acids. Looked up from germline, CDR1 is LGHNA and CDR2 is YNFKEQ. J lost 5 bases, V lost 3 bases, and 8 bases had no gene match. Here the CDR3 DNA reads TGTGCCAGCAGCCAGATTAGCGGGGGGGCCGAGACCGGGGAGCTGTTTTTT. Amino acids: CASSQISGGAETGELFF.

The genes are TRBV10-3 and TRBJ2-6, with D possibly matching TRBD2 (6 bases). This CDR3 contains 18 residues. Germline V lookup: CDR1 ENHRY, CDR2 SYGVKD. The V and J ends lost 3 bases and 0 bases respectively, with 15 bases between them. CDR3 amino acids: CAISDVSSAPSGANVLTF. CDR3 nucleotide sequence: TGTGCCATCAGTGATGTGTCTAGCGCGCCCTCTGGGGCCAACGTCCTGACTTTC.

This clonotype was seen only a few times. J is TRBJ2-3 and V is TRBV3-1; D is possibly TRBD2 (5 bases). CDR1 is LGHDT, CDR2 YNNKEL, per germline (reference sequence). The CDR3 is made up of 20 amino acids. The V end was cut by 3 bases, the J end by 2 bases, with 27 bases between. In nucleotides, the CDR3 is TGTGCCAGCAGCCATCCCGGGGATCCCCCTGTCCCGATTTACACAGATACGCAGTATTTT. Encoded protein: CASSHPGDPPVPIYTDTQYF.

This clonotype was picked up many times. The chain links TRBV5-1 to TRBJ2-3; D ambiguous. The CDR3 totals 14 residues. V dropped 4 bases and J dropped 4 bases, with 13 bases sitting between them. Germline V gene lookup returns CDR1 SGHRS and CDR2 YFSETQ. The CDR3 loop reads CASSQNDGADTQYF. The CDR3 region has the DNA TGCGCCAGCAGCCAGAACGACGGAGCAGATACGCAGTATTTT.

The chain carries TRBV15 and TRBJ2-7; D gene unclear. Germline V gene sequence: CDR1 LNHNV, CDR2 YYDKDF (reference sequence). The CDR3 length is 14 residues. V lost 0 bases and J lost 3, with 9 bases in between. The CDR3: CATSRDRDGYEQYV. CDR3 nucleotides: TGTGCCACCAGCAGAGATAGAGACGGCTACGAGCAGTACGTC.

This clonotype was observed a handful of times. The chain uses TRBV5-6 and TRBJ1-5; no clear D gene. V gave up 2 bases and J gave up 5 bases, with 8 bases separating them. This CDR3 has 13 amino acids. Germline V lookup: CDR1 SGHDT, CDR2 YYEEEE. CDR3 sequence (DNA): TGTGCCAGCAGCTTTAGTGCCTATCAGCCCCAGCATTTT. Translated, it gives CASSFSAYQPQHF.

V gene TRBV11-2 combines with J gene TRBJ2-4; no firm D call. Trimming took 3 bases from V and 0 from J, leaving 6 bases between them. CDR1 and CDR2 (germline): SGHAT, FQNNGV. This CDR3 is built from 14 residues. CDR3 loop: CASSFLLAKNIQYF. CDR3 nucleotides: TGTGCCAGCAGCTTCCTGCTAGCCAAAAACATTCAGTACTTC.

This clonotype was observed once. This rearrangement joins TRBV9 to TRBJ1-6; D gene uncertain. The germline CDR1 and CDR2 sequences are SGDLS and YYNGEE. Trimming removed 5 bases at V and 9 bases at J, with 15 bases between. This CDR3 comprises 14 residues. For the CDR3, the DNA is TGTGCCAGCAGACCGGACGGAGTTATTTCACCCCTCCACTTT. Translation: CASRPDGVISPLHF.

The J gene is TRBJ1-2, the V gene TRBV6-5, with D possibly matching TRBD1 (5 bases). CDR1 is MNHEY and CDR2 is SVGAGI in the germline V gene. The CDR3 has 15 residues. The V end lost 0 bases, the J end lost 7 bases, and 15 bases lay between the germline ends. CDR3 DNA sequence: TGTGCCAGCAGTTACTCGATGGGTCGGCAGGGTGGCTACACCTTC. The encoded protein is CASSYSMGRQGGYTF.

The rearrangement uses TRBV4-1 and TRBJ2-3; D not certain. CDR1 is MGHRA, CDR2 YSYEKL, per germline. CDR3 length equals 16 residues. V was trimmed by 0 bases and J by 2 bases, leaving 12 bases between them. CDR3 sequence: CASSQEGNPNTDTQYF. In DNA form, the CDR3 reads TGCGCCAGCAGCCAAGAAGGTAATCCAAACACAGATACGCAGTATTTT.

The chain combines TRBV7-9 with TRBJ1-5, with unresolved D. Trimming took off 2 bases at V and 6 bases at J, with 11 bases between the two ends. The CDR3 runs to 14 residues. Germline V gene lookup returns CDR1 SEHNR and CDR2 FQNEAQ (reference sequence). The CDR3 loop reads CASSLSPEGQPQHF. CDR3 sequence (DNA): TGTGCCAGCAGCTTAAGCCCAGAGGGTCAGCCCCAGCATTTT. Variable domain in full (rest from reference TRBV7-9 and TRBJ1-5): DTGVSQNPRHKITKRGQNVTFRCDPISEHNRLYWYRQTLGQGPEFLTYFQNEAQLEKSRLLSDRFSAERPKGSFSTLEIQRTEQGDSAMYLCASSLSPEGQPQHFGDGTRLSIL.

The chain couples TRBV28 to TRBJ1-6; 8 bases align to TRBD1. CDR1 MDHEN and CDR2 SYDVKM come from the germline V gene. V shed 5 bases, J shed 7 bases, and the junction held 7 bases outside the gene matches. The CDR3 contains 15 residues. CDR3 sequence reads: CASSPDRVGNSPLHF. The DNA of the CDR3 is TGTGCCAGCAGTCCGGACAGGGTCGGGAATTCACCCCTCCACTTT. Full variable domain (missing parts from reference TRBV28 and TRBJ1-6): DVKVTQSSRYLVKRTGEKVFLECVQDMDHENMFWYRQDPGLGLRLIYFSYDVKMKEKGDIPEGYSVSREKKERFSLILESASTNQTSMYLCASSPDRVGNSPLHFGNGTRLTVT.

The J gene is TRBJ1-2, the V gene TRBV7-2; unclear D gene. CDR3 length: 16 residues. Per the germline V gene, CDR1 is SGHTA and CDR2 is FQGNSA. V shed 5 bases and J shed 6 bases, with 22 bases lying between them. Here the CDR3 reads CASSPEYSFPSNGYTF. The CDR3 DNA is TGTGCCAGCAGCCCCGAGTACTCCTTCCCGTCCAATGGCTACACCTTC.

This clonotype occurred a few times. This sequence joins TRBV7-2 and TRBJ2-3; unclear D gene. The CDR3 covers 12 residues. The germline V and J ends were trimmed by 2 bases and 6 bases, with 6 bases remaining between them. CDR1 is SGHTA, CDR2 FQGNSA, per germline. The CDR3 sequence is CASSLYWDTQYF. The CDR3 nucleotides read TGTGCCAGCAGCTTATATTGGGATACGCAGTATTTT.

Ten or more counts support this clonotype. This chain connects TRBV7-9 to TRBJ2-5; no reliable D call. The ends were cut back, 3 bases at V and 0 bases at J, with 17 bases in the middle. The CDR3 sequence is 17 residues long. CDR1 and CDR2 (germline): SEHNR, FQNEAQ (reference sequence). The CDR3 DNA is TGTGCCAGCAGCTTCCCTACCCGAGGACCGTACCAAGAGACCCAGTACTTC. Its protein is CASSFPTRGPYQETQYF.